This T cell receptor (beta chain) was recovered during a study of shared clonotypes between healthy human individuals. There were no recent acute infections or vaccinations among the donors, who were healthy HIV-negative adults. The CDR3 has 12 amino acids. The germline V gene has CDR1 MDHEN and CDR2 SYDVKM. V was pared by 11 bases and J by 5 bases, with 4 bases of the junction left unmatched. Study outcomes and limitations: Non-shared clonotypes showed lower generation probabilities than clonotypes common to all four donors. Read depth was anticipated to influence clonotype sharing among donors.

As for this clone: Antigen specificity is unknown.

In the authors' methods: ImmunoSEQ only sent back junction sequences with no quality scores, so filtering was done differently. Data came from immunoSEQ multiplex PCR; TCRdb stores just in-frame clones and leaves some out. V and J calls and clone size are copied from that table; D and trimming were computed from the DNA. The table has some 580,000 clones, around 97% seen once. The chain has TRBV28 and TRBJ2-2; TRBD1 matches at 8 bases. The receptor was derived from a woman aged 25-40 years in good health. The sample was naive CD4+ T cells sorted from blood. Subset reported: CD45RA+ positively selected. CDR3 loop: CAGQGRTGELFF. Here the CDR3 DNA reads TGTGCCGGACAGGGCCGGACCGGGGAGCTGTTTTTT.